Listed below are T cell receptor beta chains from one sample, sequenced in a study of shared clonotypes between healthy human individuals. The repertoire was sequenced with immunoSEQ multiplex PCR; TCRdb's copy has only in-frame clones and lacks some. The sample has 80,000 to 100,000 clones; roughly three quarters are singletons. Material: memory CD8+ T cells sorted from blood. All receptors derive from a man in his thirties or forties in good health. CDR3s include the opening cysteine and the closing phenylalanine or tryptophan.

CDR3 protein	J gene	V gene
CASSLERGLHQPQHF	TRBJ1-5	TRBV7-2
CASSLSYGYTF	TRBJ1-2	TRBV28
CASSEAYEQYF	TRBJ2-7	TRBV6-5
CASSADSLYEQYF	TRBJ2-7	TRBV18
CASSYSKAGGTDTQYF	TRBJ2-3	TRBV6-5
CASSKGGEQFF	TRBJ2-1	TRBV19
CASSLAGPGLYEQYF	TRBJ2-7	TRBV5-1
CASRAPGAGTGELFF	TRBJ2-2	TRBV2
CASSTFRQGSYNEQFF	TRBJ2-1	TRBV27
CASSQGLGGDIQYF	TRBJ2-4	TRBV7-8
CASSLRDTHYEQYF	TRBJ2-7	TRBV11-2
CASSSPSRVGEEQFF	TRBJ2-1	TRBV5-4
CASSQDWTSGSLDEQFF	TRBJ2-1	TRBV4-2
CSVVPGNTEAFF	TRBJ1-1	TRBV29-1
CASSDQGGAGANVLTF	TRBJ2-6	TRBV6-4
CASSPGTRDEKLFF	TRBJ1-4	TRBV6-6
CASSQTAGGRKEQYF	TRBJ2-7	TRBV4-1
CASSERGQPQHF	TRBJ1-5	TRBV10-2
CASSVDPSGPGELFF	TRBJ2-2	TRBV9
CAWTVFMGGHTEAFF	TRBJ1-1	TRBV30
CASSTFVYEQYF	TRBJ2-7	TRBV28
CASSQDRGSGTYNEQFF	TRBJ2-1	TRBV25-1
CASSPQGPYEQYF	TRBJ2-7	TRBV5-8
CASCKGIGFYNEQFF	TRBJ2-1	TRBV27
CASSEGQGLTEAFF	TRBJ1-1	TRBV6-1
CASSLLQGLKNTEAFF	TRBJ1-1	TRBV27
CASSLTFSTVTYEQYF	TRBJ2-7	TRBV7-9
CASSLQREGRTEQFF	TRBJ2-1	TRBV7-3
CASSLGTGGTYNEQFF	TRBJ2-1	TRBV5-5
CASSLMAGQNEQFF	TRBJ2-1	TRBV11-2
CASMASGHSYNEQFF	TRBJ2-1	TRBV27
CASTETYTQYF	TRBJ2-3	TRBV28
CSVVPGNTEAFF	TRBJ1-1	TRBV29-1
CASSLQGTYNEQFF	TRBJ2-1	TRBV27
CASSLSIPDGEQYF	TRBJ2-7	TRBV5-1
CASSLETAGGRETQYF	TRBJ2-5	TRBV5-1
CASSLDTGSGANVLTF	TRBJ2-6	TRBV5-1
CASSYDRAGYGELFF	TRBJ2-2	TRBV6-5
CASSEIAGVKSDTQYF	TRBJ2-3	TRBV2
CASSESRLAFYNEQFF	TRBJ2-1	TRBV10-2
CASSEPQGQEGTQYF	TRBJ2-5	TRBV25-1
CASTDTSGRWDTQYF	TRBJ2-3	TRBV5-4
CASSQTGDYEQYF	TRBJ2-7	TRBV5-1
CASSDRALVNEQFF	TRBJ2-1	TRBV6-1
CASSYSGGSSYEQYF	TRBJ2-7	TRBV6-5
CASSFISYEQYF	TRBJ2-7	TRBV28
CASARGPFVDTQYF	TRBJ2-3	TRBV2
CASSLFGAAIDTQYF	TRBJ2-3	TRBV5-5